Presented here are 4 T cell receptor beta chains from one specimen sequenced in a study of OX40 agonist ivuxolimab in advanced cancers. Clones were read by immunoSEQ multiplex PCR, and TCRdb kept only the in-frame ones, dropping some. The repertoire holds 40,000 to 45,000 clones, with roughly 90% as singletons. Specimen: CD4+ or CD8+ T cells sorted from blood, collected in a trial of the OX40 agonist ivuxolimab. These receptors were collected from an adult with an advanced solid tumor such as melanoma, head and neck, liver or kidney cancer.

In DNA form, the CDR3 reads TGTGCCAGCAGCTTTTTCCAGGGGGCTGTGACAGATACGCAGTATTTT. As protein: CASSFFQGAVTDTQYF. The rearrangement links TRBV5-4 to TRBJ2-3; 8 bases agree with TRBD1. The CDR3 has 16 residues. Per germline, CDR1 SGHNT and CDR2 YYREEE (reference sequence). The trim removed 2 bases at V and 3 bases at J, leaving 8 bases unmatched.

This clone was seen a few times. V usage is TRBV4-1 and J usage is TRBJ2-1; 12 bases align to TRBD2. The V gene's germline CDR1 is MGHRA and CDR2 YSYEKL. CDR3 size: 15 residues. Trimming at V came to 1 base and at J to 9 bases, leaving 4 bases not matched to a gene. The DNA for the CDR3 is TGCGCCAGCAGCCAAGCGACTAGCGGGAGAGGTGAGCAGTTCTTC. It is translated as CASSQATSGRGEQFF.

This clone was picked up one time. The chain combines TRBV18 with TRBJ2-7; 8 bases match TRBD1. V trimming: 0 bases; J trimming: 3 bases; junction bases outside the gene matches: 4. The germline V gene encodes CDR1 KGHSH and CDR2 LQKENI. The CDR3 sequence is 15 residues long. CDR3 coding DNA: TGTGCCAGCTCACCACCGGACAGGGCCTACTACGAGCAGTACTTC. This codes for CASSPPDRAYYEQYF. Full variable domain (outside the CDR3, taken from reference TRBV18 and TRBJ2-7): NAGVMQNPRHLVRRRGQEARLRCSPMKGHSHVYWYRQLPEEGLKFMVYLQKENIIDESGMPKERFSAEFPKEGPSILRIQQVVRGDSAAYFCASSPPDRAYYEQYFGPGTRLTVT.

The chain has TRBV5-8 and TRBJ1-2, with D unclear. The germline V and J ends were trimmed by 4 bases and 8 bases, with 9 bases remaining between them. The CDR3 length is 11 residues. Germline CDR1 reads SGHTS; CDR2 reads YDEGEE. The CDR3 sequence is CASSGERGYTF. DNA of the CDR3: TGTGCCAGCAGCGGGGAGCGGGGCTACACCTTC.